This TCR beta chain was captured in a study of radiotherapy plus CTLA-4 blockade in lung cancer. About the study: Disease control was achieved by roughly 32% of patients, and objective responses by over 15%.

Worth noting for this clone: Its antigen is not known.

Some clones are missing from TCRdb's copy, which holds only in-frame ones; the method was immunoSEQ multiplex PCR. This sample has about 84,000 clones; more than 70% occur once, and the top ten carry roughly 13%. Study-level results: There was expansion of tumor-derived TCR clones in blood after radiotherapy plus ipilimumab.

Patients in the study, people with chemo-refractory metastatic non-small-cell lung cancer, received focal radiation plus ipilimumab CTLA-4 blockade. V was pared by 5 bases and J by 0 bases, with 9 bases of the junction left unmatched. This CDR3 is built from 17 residues. CDR1 and CDR2 (germline): MDHEN, SYDVKM. Sequences were derived from peripheral blood, sampled from a patient treated with radiotherapy plus ipilimumab. This clonotype originated in a human donor with non-small cell lung cancer that progressed on radiotherapy plus ipilimumab. The genes are TRBV28 and TRBJ1-4; 7 nucleotides align to TRBD1. CDR3 sequence (DNA): TGTGCCAGCAGTCCTCTTGACAGGGACGCAACTAATGAAAAACTGTTTTTT. Translating gives CASSPLDRDATNEKLFF.